This T cell receptor beta chain was found in a study of T cell clonotyping in hematopoietic cell transplantation. In this sample, this clone turned up once. Profiling relied on immunoSEQ multiplex PCR, and the TCRdb table lists in-frame clones only, not all of them. The sample lists around 4,800 clones, around 20% seen once, with about 21% in the top ten. The CDR3 consists of 15 residues. The V segment lost 5 bases and the J segment 3 bases; nucleotides outside the gene matches: 3. Germline CDR1 is MGHDK and CDR2 is SYGVNS. This TCR came from a male patient in his late teens or twenties who had an allogeneic stem cell transplant, so the T cells may come from the graft donor. Some clones in this sample may be carry-over from other donors' samples. The material was PBMCs, obtained 180 days after allogeneic stem cell transplant. V gene TRBV25-1 combines with J gene TRBJ2-2; 10 bases are a match to TRBD1. The CDR3 DNA is TGTGCCAGCAGTAGCGGGACAGGGGACACCGGGGAGCTGTTTTTT. Protein sequence: CASSSGTGDTGELFF.